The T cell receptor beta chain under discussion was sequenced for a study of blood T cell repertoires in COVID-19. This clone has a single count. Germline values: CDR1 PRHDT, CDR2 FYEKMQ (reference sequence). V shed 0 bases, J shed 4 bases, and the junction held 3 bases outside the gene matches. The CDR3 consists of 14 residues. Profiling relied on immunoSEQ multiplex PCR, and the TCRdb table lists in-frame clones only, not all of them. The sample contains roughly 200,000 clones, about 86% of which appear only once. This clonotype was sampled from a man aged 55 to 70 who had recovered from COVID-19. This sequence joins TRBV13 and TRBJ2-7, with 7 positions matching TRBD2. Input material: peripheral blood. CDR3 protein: CASSLGLAAYEQYF. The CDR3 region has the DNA TGTGCCAGCAGCTTAGGCCTAGCGGCGTACGAGCAGTACTTC. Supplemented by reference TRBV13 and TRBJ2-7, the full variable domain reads AAGVIQSPRHLIKEKRETATLKCYPIPRHDTVYWYQQGPGQDPQFLISFYEKMQSDKGSIPDRFSAQQFSDYHSELNMSSLELGDSALYFCASSLGLAAYEQYFGPGTRLTVT.